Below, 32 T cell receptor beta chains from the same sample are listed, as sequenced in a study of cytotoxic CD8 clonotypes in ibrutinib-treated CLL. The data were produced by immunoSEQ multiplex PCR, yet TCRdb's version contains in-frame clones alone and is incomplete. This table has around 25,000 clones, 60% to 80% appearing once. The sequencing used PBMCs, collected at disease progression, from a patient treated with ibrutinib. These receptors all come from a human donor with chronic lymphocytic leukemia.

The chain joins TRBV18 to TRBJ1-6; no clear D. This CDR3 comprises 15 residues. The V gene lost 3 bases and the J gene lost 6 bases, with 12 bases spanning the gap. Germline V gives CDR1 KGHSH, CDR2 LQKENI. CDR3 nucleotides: TGTGCCAGCTCACCCACCCAGGTTCTTAATTCACCCCTCCACTTT. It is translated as CASSPTQVLNSPLHF.

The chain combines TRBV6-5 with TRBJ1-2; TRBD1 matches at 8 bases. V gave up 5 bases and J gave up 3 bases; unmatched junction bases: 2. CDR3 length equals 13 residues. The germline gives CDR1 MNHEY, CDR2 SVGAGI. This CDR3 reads CASSKTGDYGYTF. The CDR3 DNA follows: TGTGCCAGCAGTAAGACAGGGGACTATGGCTACACCTTC.

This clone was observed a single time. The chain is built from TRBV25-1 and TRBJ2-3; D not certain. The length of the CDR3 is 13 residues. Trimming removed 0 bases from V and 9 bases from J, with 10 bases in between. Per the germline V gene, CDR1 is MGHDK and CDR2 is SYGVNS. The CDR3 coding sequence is TGTGCCAGCAGTGAATATGCAGGAGACACGCAGTATTTT. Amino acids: CASSEYAGDTQYF.

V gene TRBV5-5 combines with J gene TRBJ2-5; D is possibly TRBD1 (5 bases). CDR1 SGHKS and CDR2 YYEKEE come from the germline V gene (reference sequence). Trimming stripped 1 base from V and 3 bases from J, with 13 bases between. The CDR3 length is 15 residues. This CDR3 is CASSLSFGREETQYF. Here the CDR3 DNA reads TGTGCCAGCAGCTTGTCCTTTGGCAGGGAAGAGACCCAGTACTTC.

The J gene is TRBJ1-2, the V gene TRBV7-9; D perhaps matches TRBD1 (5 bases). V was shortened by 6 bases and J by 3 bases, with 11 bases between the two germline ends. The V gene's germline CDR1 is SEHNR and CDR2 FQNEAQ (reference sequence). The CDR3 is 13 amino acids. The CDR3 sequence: CASSPDSDYGYTF. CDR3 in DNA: TGTGCCAGCAGTCCCGACAGCGACTATGGCTACACCTTC. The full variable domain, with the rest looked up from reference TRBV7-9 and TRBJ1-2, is DTGVSQNPRHKITKRGQNVTFRCDPISEHNRLYWYRQTLGQGPEFLTYFQNEAQLEKSRLLSDRFSAERPKGSFSTLEIQRTEQGDSAMYLCASSPDSDYGYTFGSGTRLTVV.

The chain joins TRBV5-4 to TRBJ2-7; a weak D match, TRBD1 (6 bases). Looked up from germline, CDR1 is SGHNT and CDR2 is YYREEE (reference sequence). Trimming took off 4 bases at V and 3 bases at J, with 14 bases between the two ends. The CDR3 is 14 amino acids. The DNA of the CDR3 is TGTGCCAGCAGCCCGGACAGTCCCGGCTACGAGCAGTACTTC. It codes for CASSPDSPGYEQYF.

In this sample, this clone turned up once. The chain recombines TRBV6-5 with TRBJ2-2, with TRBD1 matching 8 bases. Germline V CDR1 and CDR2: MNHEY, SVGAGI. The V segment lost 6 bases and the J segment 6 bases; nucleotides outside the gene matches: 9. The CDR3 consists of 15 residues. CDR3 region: CASRGQGLFPGELFF. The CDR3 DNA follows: TGTGCCAGCAGAGGACAGGGATTGTTCCCCGGGGAGCTGTTTTTT.

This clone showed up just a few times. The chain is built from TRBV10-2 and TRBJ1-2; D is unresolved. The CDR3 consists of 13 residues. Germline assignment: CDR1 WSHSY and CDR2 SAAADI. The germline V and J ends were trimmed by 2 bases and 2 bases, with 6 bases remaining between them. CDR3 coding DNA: TGCGCCAGCAGTGAGCGGCTAAACTATGGCTACACCTTC. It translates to CASSERLNYGYTF.

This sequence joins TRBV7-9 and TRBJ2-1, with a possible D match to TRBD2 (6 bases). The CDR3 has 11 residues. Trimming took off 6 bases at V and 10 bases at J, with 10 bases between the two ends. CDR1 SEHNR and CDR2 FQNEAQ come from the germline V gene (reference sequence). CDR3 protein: CASSNGLEQFF. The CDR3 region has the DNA TGTGCCAGCAGTAACGGACTAGAGCAGTTCTTC.

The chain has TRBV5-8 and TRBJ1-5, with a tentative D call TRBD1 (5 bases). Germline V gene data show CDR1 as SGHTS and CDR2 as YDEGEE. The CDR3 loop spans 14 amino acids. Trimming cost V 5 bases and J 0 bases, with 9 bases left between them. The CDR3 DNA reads TGTGCCAGCAGTGGACACCTTAGCAATCAGCCCCAGCATTTT. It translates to CASSGHLSNQPQHF.

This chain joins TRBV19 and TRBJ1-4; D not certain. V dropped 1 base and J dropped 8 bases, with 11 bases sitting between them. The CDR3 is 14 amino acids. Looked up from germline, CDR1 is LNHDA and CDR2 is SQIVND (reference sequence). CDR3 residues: CASSIVLEGEKLFF. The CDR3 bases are TGTGCCAGTAGTATAGTTCTCGAGGGCGAAAAACTGTTTTTT.

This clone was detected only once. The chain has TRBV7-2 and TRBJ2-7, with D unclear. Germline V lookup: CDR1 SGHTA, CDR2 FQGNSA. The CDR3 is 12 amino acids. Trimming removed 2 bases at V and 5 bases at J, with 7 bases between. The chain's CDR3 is CASSLIRDEQYF. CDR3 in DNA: TGTGCCAGCAGCTTAATTAGGGACGAGCAGTACTTC. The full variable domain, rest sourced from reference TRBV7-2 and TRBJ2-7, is GAGVSQSPSNKVTEKGKDVELRCDPISGHTALYWYRQSLGQGLEFLIYFQGNSAPDKSGLPSDRFSAERTGGSVSTLTIQRTQQEDSAVYLCASSLIRDEQYFGPGTRLTVT.

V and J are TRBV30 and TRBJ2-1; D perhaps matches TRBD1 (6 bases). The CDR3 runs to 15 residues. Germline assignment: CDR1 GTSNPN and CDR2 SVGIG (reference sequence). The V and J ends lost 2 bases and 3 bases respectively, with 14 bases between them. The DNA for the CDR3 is TGTGCCTGGAGTAATCAGGGGTCAAACTACAATGAGCAGTTCTTC. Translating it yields CAWSNQGSNYNEQFF.

CDR3 sequence: CASSRTWMSSYNSPLHF. The CDR3 nucleotides are TGTGCCAGCAGCCGCACATGGATGAGCTCCTATAATTCACCCCTCCACTTT. The chain employs TRBV5-8 and TRBJ1-6; D is unresolved. Germline values: CDR1 SGHTS, CDR2 YDEGEE. The CDR3 has 17 amino acids. V was trimmed by 4 bases and J by 0 bases, leaving 14 bases between them.

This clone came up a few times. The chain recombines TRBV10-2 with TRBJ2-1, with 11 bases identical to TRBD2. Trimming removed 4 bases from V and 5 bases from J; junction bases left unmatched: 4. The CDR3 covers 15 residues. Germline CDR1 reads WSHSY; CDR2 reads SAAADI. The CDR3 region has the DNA TGCGCCAGCAGTGGGGGACTAGCGGTCAACAATGAGCAGTTCTTC. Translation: CASSGGLAVNNEQFF.

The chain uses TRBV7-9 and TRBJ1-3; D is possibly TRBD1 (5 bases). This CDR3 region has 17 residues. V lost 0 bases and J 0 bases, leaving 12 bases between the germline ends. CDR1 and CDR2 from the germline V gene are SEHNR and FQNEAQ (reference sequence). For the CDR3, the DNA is TGTGCCAGCAGCTTAGCTGGGGGACGGATCTCTGGAAACACCATATATTTT. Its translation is CASSLAGGRISGNTIYF.

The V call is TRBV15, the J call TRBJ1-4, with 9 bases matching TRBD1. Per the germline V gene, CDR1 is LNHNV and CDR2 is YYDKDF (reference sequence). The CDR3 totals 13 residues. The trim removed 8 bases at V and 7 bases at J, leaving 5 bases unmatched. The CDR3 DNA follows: TGTGCCACCGTGACGACAGGGGGTGAAAAACTGTTTTTT. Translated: CATVTTGGEKLFF.

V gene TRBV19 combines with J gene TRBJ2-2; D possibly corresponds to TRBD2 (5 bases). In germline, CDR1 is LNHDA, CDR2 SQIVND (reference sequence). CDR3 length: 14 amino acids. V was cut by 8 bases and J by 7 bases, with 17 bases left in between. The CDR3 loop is CASFDYSTVGELFF. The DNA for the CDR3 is TGTGCCAGTTTTGACTATTCTACGGTCGGGGAGCTGTTTTTT.

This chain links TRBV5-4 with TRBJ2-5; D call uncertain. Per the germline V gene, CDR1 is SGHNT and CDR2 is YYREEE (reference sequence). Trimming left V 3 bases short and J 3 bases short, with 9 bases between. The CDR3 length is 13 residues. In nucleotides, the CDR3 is TGTGCCAGCAGCTACTGGGCAGAAGAGACCCAGTACTTC. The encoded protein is CASSYWAEETQYF. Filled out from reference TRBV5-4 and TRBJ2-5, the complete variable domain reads ETGVTQSPTHLIKTRGQQVTLRCSSQSGHNTVSWYQQALGQGPQFIFQYYREEENGRGNFPPRFSGLQFPNYSSELNVNALELDDSALYLCASSYWAEETQYFGPGTRLLVL.

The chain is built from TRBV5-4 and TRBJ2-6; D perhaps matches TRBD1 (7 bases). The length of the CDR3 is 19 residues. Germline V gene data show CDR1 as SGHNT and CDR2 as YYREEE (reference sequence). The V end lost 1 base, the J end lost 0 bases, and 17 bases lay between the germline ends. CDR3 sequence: CASSLNAGQTSSGANVLTF. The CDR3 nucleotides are TGTGCCAGCAGCTTGAATGCGGGACAGACCTCCTCTGGGGCCAACGTCCTGACTTTC.

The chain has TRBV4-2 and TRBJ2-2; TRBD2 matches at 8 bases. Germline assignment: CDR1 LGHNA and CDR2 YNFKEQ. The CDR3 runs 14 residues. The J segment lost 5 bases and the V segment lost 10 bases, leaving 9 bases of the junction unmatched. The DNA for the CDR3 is TGTGCCACCCAGGAATTAGCGGGGACCGGGGAGCTGTTTTTT. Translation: CATQELAGTGELFF.

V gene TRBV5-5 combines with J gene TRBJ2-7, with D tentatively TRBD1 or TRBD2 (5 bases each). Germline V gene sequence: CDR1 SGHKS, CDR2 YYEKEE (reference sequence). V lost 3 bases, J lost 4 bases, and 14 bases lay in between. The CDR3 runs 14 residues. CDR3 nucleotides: TGTGCCAGCAGCTCCCGGGACCGCTTATACGAGCAGTACTTC. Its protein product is CASSSRDRLYEQYF.

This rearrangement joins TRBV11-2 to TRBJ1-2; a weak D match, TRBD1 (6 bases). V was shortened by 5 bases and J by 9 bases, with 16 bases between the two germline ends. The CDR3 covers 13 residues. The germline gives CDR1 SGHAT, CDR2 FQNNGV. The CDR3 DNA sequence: TGTGCCAGCAGCCCACCGGGGGGCTGGAGCTACACCTTC. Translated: CASSPPGGWSYTF.

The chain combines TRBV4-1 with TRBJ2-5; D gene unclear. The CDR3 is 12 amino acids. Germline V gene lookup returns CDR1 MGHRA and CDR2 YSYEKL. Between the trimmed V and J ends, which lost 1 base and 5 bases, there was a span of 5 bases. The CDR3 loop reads CASSQGLETQYF. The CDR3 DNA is TGCGCCAGCAGCCAAGGACTCGAGACCCAGTACTTC.

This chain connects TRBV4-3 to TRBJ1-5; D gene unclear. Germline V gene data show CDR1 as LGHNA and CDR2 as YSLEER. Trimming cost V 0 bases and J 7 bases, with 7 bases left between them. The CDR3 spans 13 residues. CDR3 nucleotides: TGCGCCAGCAGCCAAGATCGCCAGCAGCCCCAGCATTTT. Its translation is CASSQDRQQPQHF.

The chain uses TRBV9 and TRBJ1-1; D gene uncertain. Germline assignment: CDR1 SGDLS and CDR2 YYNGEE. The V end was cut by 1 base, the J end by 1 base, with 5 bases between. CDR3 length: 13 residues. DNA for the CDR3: TGTGCCAGCAGCGTATGGGGGAACACTGAAGCTTTCTTT. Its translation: CASSVWGNTEAFF.

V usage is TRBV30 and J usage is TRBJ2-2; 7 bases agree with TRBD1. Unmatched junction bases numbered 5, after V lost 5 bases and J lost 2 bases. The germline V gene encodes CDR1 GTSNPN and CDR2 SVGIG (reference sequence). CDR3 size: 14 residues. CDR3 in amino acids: CAWARQGNTGELFF. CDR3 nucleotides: TGTGCCTGGGCTAGACAGGGAAACACCGGGGAGCTGTTTTTT. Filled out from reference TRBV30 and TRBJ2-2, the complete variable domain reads SQTIHQWPATLVQPVGSPLSLECTVEGTSNPNLYWYRQAAGRGLQLLFYSVGIGQISSEVPQNLSASRPQDRQFILSSKKLLLSDSGFYLCAWARQGNTGELFFGEGSRLTVL.

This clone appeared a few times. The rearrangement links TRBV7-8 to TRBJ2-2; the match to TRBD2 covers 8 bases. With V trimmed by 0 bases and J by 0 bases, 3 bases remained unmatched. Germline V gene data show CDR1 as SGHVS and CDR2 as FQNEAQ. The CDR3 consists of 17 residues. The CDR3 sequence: CASSLASGGANTGELFF. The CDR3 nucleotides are TGTGCCAGCAGCTTAGCAAGCGGGGGAGCGAACACCGGGGAGCTGTTTTTT.

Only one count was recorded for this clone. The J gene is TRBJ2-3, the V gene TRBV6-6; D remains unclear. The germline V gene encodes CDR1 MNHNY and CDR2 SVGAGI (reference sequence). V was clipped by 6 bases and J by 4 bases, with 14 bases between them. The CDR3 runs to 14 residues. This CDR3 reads CASSSEGTADTQYF. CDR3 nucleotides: TGTGCCAGCAGCTCTGAAGGCACCGCAGATACGCAGTATTTT.

CDR3 nucleotide sequence: TGTGCTAGTGGTTTGGGCCCTCTGGGTGAGCAGTTCTTC. This gives the protein CASGLGPLGEQFF. The V call is TRBV12-5, the J call TRBJ2-1; the D is unclear. Germline V gene sequence: CDR1 LGHNT, CDR2 FRNRAP. CDR3 length equals 13 residues. V lost 1 base and J lost 9, with 10 bases in between. Full variable domain (outside the CDR3, taken from reference TRBV12-5 and TRBJ2-1): DARVTQTPRHKVTEMGQEVTMRCQPILGHNTVFWYRQTMMQGLELLAYFRNRAPLDDSGMPKDRFSAEMPDATLATLKIQPSEPRDSAVYFCASGLGPLGEQFFGPGTRLTVL.

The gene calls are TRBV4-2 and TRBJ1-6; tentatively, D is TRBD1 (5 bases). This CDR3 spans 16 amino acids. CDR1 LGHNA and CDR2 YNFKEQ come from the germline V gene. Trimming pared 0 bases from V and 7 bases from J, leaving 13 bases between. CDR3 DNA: TGTGCCAGCAGCCAAGATCCCGGACAAGGGAATTCACCCCTCCACTTT. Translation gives CASSQDPGQGNSPLHF.

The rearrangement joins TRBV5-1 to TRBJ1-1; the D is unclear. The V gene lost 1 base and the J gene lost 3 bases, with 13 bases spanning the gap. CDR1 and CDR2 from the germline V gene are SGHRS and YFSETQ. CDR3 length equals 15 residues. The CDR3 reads CASSLSPGGYTEAFF. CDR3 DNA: TGCGCCAGCAGCTTGTCTCCAGGAGGGTACACTGAAGCTTTCTTT.